This T cell receptor beta chain was sequenced for a study of early T cells in non-severe SARS-CoV-2 infection. The germline V gene has CDR1 SNHLY and CDR2 FYNNEI. The CDR3 loop spans 14 amino acids. Trimming took off 7 bases at V and 4 bases at J, with 17 bases between the two ends. MiXCR, run by TCRdb on the 5' RACE reads, gives a single entry per CDR3 protein. This sample carries some 91,000 distinct CDR3 sequences, less than 15% of them seen once, and the ten largest clones take approximately 2%. The V call is TRBV2, the J call TRBJ2-7; D possibly corresponds to TRBD1 (6 bases). The sequenced sample consisted of whole blood. The sequence derives from an adult who was a healthcare worker with PCR-confirmed SARS-CoV-2 infection or an uninfected control (not recorded which). CDR3 residues: CASNPTGTVYEQYF. The DNA for the CDR3 is TGTGCCAGCAACCCGACAGGTACTGTTTACGAGCAGTACTTC. Full variable domain (rest looked up from reference TRBV2 and TRBJ2-7): EPEVTQTPSHQVTQMGQEVILRCVPISNHLYFYWYRQILGQKVEFLVSFYNNEISEKSEIFDDQFSVERPDGSNFTLKIRSTKLEDSAMYFCASNPTGTVYEQYFGPGTRLTVT.